One and the same sample provided the 4 T cell receptor beta chains below, sequenced in a study of blood T cell repertoires in COVID-19. Sequenced by immunoSEQ multiplex PCR; TCRdb stores in-frame clones only, minus some. The sample includes about 180,000 clones, roughly nine tenths of them seen just once. The sample consisted of PBMCs or T cells enriched from blood (not recorded which). All receptors come from a middle-aged woman with acute COVID-19.

The CDR3 region is CASSYSGQGGGYTF. The DNA for the CDR3 is TGTGCCAGCAGTTACTCCGGCCAGGGTGGGGGCTACACCTTC. The gene calls are TRBV6-5 and TRBJ1-2; D perhaps matches TRBD1 (5 bases). The V end lost 0 bases, the J end lost 8 bases, and 13 bases lay between the germline ends. Germline V CDR1 and CDR2: MNHEY, SVGAGI. The CDR3 is made up of 14 amino acids.

This clone was observed a few times. The V gene is TRBV5-6, the J gene TRBJ2-5, with 8 bases that match TRBD2. CDR3 size: 14 residues. The V gene's germline CDR1 is SGHDT and CDR2 YYEEEE. V trimming: 7 bases; J trimming: 4 bases; junction bases outside the gene matches: 9. This CDR3 reads CASGERGRGETQYF. The CDR3 region has the DNA TGTGCCAGCGGAGAGCGGGGGCGGGGAGAGACCCAGTACTTC.

CDR3 nucleotide sequence: TGTGCCTGGGCTGACAGGGTGGCCACTGAAGCTTTCTTT. Protein: CAWADRVATEAFF. This chain links TRBV30 with TRBJ1-1, with 7 bases fitting TRBD1. The V gene end was trimmed by 5 bases and the J gene end by 4 bases; junction bases not matched to a gene: 7. This CDR3 is 13 amino acids long. Germline CDR1 is GTSNPN and CDR2 is SVGIG (reference sequence).

The rearrangement uses TRBV10-1 and TRBJ1-3; TRBD1 matches at 7 bases. The CDR3 extends over 17 amino acids. V was clipped by 2 bases and J by 0 bases; unmatched bases: 7. Germline V gene data show CDR1 as WNHNN and CDR2 as SYGVQD (reference sequence). CDR3 sequence reads: CASSELSGGASGNTIYF. The CDR3, as DNA: TGCGCCAGCAGTGAGCTATCAGGGGGAGCCTCTGGAAACACCATATATTTT.